Included here is one T cell receptor beta chain sequence, with context. Its specificity is not known. The source of the sample is a study of memory CD4+ T cells and cytomegalovirus serostatus. General study results and limits: Suggested: most of the CMV-linked TCR signature lies in CD4+ memory cells.

Data came from immunoSEQ multiplex PCR; TCRdb stores just in-frame clones and leaves some out. The sample has 50,000 to 55,000 clones; 78% are singletons. The sort gate was single viable CD3+CD4+CD8-CD45RO+ cells for memory CD4+ T cells. The CDR3 totals 15 residues. CDR1 and CDR2 (germline): SGHTA, FQGNSA. Trimming left V 5 bases short and J 1 base short, with 11 bases between. The clonotype comes from an adult in good health and CMV-seronegative. Sequencing input: memory CD4+ T cells from blood. This chain joins TRBV7-2 and TRBJ2-2, with unresolved D. CDR3 sequence reads: CASSPDKQNTGELFF. The CDR3 DNA sequence: TGTGCCAGCAGCCCAGACAAGCAGAACACCGGGGAGCTGTTTTTT.